This T cell receptor beta chain derives from a study of Ad26.COV2.S vaccination and SARS-CoV-2 variants. The sample's treatment: 15 to 20 received Ad26.COV2.S at low or high dose, single or two shots; 5 received placebo; per-sample allocation not given. Collection of samples fell on day 63 after the first vaccine or placebo injection. The CDR3 loop spans 14 amino acids. Germline CDR1 and CDR2: SGHRS and YFSETQ. The V segment lost 4 bases and the J segment 5 bases; nucleotides outside the gene matches: 4. The table came from immunoSEQ multiplex PCR; TCRdb's copy has only in-frame clones and leaves some out. The table has fewer than 500,000 clones, approximately 89% seen once.

The V and J genes are TRBV5-1 and TRBJ2-3; TRBD1 matches 10 bases. Sequenced material: peripheral blood, taken in a trial of Ad26.COV2.S vaccine versus placebo. The sequence came from a person between 18 and 59 years old who received the Ad26.COV2.S COVID-19 vaccine or a placebo. In DNA form, the CDR3 reads TGCGCCAGCAGCCCGACAGGGGGCATAGATACGCAGTATTTT. This codes for CASSPTGGIDTQYF.